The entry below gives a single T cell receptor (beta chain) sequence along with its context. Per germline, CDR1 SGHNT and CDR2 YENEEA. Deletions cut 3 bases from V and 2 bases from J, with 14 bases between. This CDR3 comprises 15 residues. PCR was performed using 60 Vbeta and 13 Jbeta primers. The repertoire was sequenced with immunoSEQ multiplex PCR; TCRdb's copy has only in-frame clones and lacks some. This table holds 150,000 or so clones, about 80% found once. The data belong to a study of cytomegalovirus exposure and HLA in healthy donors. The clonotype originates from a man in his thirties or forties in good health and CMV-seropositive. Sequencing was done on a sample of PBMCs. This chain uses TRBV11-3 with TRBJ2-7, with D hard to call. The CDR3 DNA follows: TGTGCCAGCAGCTTTTTGTCAGGCAGAGCCTACGAGCAGTACTTC. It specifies CASSFLSGRAYEQYF.